The present T cell receptor beta chain was sequenced within a study of shared clonotypes between healthy human individuals. Study-level results: The sole specimen, blood, was sampled, and tissue repertoires likely differ.

It was tens of millions of PBMCs that unsorted samples used for genomic DNA. To note about this clone: Antigen specificity is unknown.

Around 300 ng DNA, some 30,000 T cell genomes, went into unsorted PBMC replicate PCRs. Repertoires were generated with immunoSEQ multiplex PCR, while TCRdb's copy carries only in-frame clones and drops some. Among some 490,000 clones listed, about 85% were seen once. The clonotype comes from a woman between 40 and 50 years old in good health. Some clones in this sample may be carry-over from other donors' samples. The sequenced material came from PBMCs.

The CDR3: CASSLSGRTGELFF. The CDR3 region has the DNA TGTGCCAGCAGCCTCTCAGGGAGGACCGGGGAGCTGTTTTTT. The rearrangement links TRBV7-3 to TRBJ2-2; tentatively, D is TRBD2 (6 bases). CDR1 is SGHTA and CDR2 is FQGTGA in the germline V gene. There are 14 residues in the CDR3. With 5 bases removed from V and 5 bases from J, the gap between germline ends came to 12 bases.